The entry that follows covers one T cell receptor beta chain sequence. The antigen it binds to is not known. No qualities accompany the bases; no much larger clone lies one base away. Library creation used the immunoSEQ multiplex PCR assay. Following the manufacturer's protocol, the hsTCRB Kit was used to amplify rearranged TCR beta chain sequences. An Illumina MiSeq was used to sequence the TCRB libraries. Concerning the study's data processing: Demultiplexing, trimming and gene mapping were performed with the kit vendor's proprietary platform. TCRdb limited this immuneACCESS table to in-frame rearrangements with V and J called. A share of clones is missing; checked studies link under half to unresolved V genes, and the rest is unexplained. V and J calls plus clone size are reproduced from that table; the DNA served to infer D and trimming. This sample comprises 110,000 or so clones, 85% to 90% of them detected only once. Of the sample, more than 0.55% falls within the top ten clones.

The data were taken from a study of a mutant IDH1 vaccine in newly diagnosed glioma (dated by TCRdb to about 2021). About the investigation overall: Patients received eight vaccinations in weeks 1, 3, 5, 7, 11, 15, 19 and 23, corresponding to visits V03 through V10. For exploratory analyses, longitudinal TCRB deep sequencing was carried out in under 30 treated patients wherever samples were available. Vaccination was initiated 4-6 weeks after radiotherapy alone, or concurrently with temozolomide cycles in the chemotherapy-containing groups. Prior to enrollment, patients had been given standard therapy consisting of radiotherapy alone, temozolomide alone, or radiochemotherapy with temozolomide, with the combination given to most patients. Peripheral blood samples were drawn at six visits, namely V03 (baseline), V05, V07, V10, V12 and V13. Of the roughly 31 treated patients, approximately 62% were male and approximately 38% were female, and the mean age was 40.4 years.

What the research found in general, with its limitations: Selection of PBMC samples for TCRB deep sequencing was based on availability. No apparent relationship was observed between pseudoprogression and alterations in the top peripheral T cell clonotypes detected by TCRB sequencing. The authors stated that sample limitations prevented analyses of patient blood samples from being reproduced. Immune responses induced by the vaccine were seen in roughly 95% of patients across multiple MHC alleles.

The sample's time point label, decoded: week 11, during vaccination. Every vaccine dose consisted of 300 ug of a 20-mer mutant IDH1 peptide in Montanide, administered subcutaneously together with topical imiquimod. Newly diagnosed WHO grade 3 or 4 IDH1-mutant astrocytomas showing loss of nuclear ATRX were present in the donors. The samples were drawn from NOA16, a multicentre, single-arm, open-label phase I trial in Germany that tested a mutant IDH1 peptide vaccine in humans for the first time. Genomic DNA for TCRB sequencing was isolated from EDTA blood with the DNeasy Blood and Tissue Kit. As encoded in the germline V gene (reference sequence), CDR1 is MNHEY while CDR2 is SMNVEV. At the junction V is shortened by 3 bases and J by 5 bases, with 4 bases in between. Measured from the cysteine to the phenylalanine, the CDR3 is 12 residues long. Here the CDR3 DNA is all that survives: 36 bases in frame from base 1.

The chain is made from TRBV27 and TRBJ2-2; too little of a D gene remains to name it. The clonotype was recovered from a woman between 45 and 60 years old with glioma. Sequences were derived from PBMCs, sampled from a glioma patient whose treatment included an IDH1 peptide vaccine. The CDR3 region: CASSLRTGELFF. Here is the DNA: TGTGCCAGCAGTTTGAGGACCGGGGAGCTGTTTTTT.